The TCR beta chain under discussion was sequenced for a study of blood T cell repertoires in COVID-19. This clone appeared a single time. Data came from immunoSEQ multiplex PCR; TCRdb stores just in-frame clones and leaves some out. This sample has approximately 300,000 clones; more than 90% occur once, and the top ten carry under 20%. Cohort placement rested on clinical history that participants reported themselves. For recovered donors of Cohort 3, there were two negative PCRs, clearance, or symptom resolution. The TCR originated in a woman aged 25 to 39 who had recovered from COVID-19. Sequencing was done on a sample of PBMCs or T cells enriched from blood (not recorded which).

CDR3 loop: CASSFGGVGLNTEAFF. CDR3 bases: TGTGCCAGCAGCTTTGGCGGGGTTGGGCTTAACACTGAAGCTTTCTTT. The chain has TRBV5-4 and TRBJ1-1; D is ambiguous. The CDR3 contains 16 residues. V was cut by 2 bases and J by 2 bases, with 16 bases left in between. Germline V gives CDR1 SGHNT, CDR2 YYREEE (reference sequence).